Following are 15 T cell receptor beta chains from one sample sequenced in a study of T cells expressing NK-cell markers. Reanalyzing the 5' RACE reads, TCRdb keeps one entry per CDR3 protein, without DNA. The sample's table shows a few hundred thousand distinct CDR3 sequences. Sequenced material: blood T cells: a sorted CD56 or NKG2C T cell subset, CD4+ or CD8+ T cells, or bulk PBMC T cells (not recorded which). The receptors here all came from a man aged 18 to 29 in good health.

The chain uses TRBV12-3 or TRBV12-4 and TRBJ1-6. The CDR3 sequence is 17 residues long. The CDR3 spells CASSLYSGGSYNSPLHF.

This sequence joins TRBV7-3 and TRBJ1-2; the TRBD1 assignment by TCRdb is unverifiable without DNA. This CDR3 has 15 residues. Germline-derived CDR1 and CDR2 are SGHTA and FQGTGA. The CDR3: CASSLSGQGNYGYTF.

The V call is TRBV12-3 or TRBV12-4, the J call TRBJ2-1; no DNA is available, so the TRBD1 call from TCRdb remains unchecked. The CDR3 spans 15 residues. The CDR3: CASLTGLRSLNEQFF.

This chain links TRBV3-1 with TRBJ2-4; TCRdb indicates TRBD2, and absent DNA this call remains unverified. The CDR3 has 14 amino acids. Per the germline V gene, CDR1 is LGHDT and CDR2 is YNNKEL (reference sequence). The CDR3 sequence is CASSQVEREGPQYF. The whole variable domain, remainder taken from reference TRBV3-1 and TRBJ2-4, is DTAVSQTPKYLVTQMGNDKSIKCEQNLGHDTMYWYKQDSKKFLKIMFSYNNKELIINETVPNRFSPKSPDKAHLNLHINSLELGDSAVYFCASSQVEREGPQYFGAGTRLSVL.

The V call is TRBV18, the J call TRBJ2-1; absent DNA, TCRdb's TRBD1 call cannot be checked. Germline V lookup: CDR1 KGHSH, CDR2 LQKENI. The CDR3 contains 14 residues. CDR3 amino acids: CASSHGTINNEQFF.

J is TRBJ2-2 and V is TRBV28; the TCRdb call, TRBD1, lacks DNA for checking. Germline V gene data show CDR1 as MDHEN and CDR2 as SYDVKM. CDR3 size: 15 residues. The CDR3 sequence is CATNPSQGNTGELFF.

This chain connects TRBV28 to TRBJ2-6. The CDR3 contains 13 residues. Germline CDR1 MDHEN, CDR2 SYDVKM. The CDR3 sequence: CATQDSGANVLTF.

The chain has TRBV12-3 or TRBV12-4 and TRBJ2-2; TCRdb proposes TRBD1, but this gene call is untestable without DNA. The CDR3 is made up of 14 amino acids. CDR3 residues: CATNPGADTGELFF.

The chain is built from TRBV7-9 and TRBJ2-3; TCRdb's D gene call, TRBD1, goes unchecked for lack of DNA. The germline V gene encodes CDR1 SEHNR and CDR2 FQNEAQ (reference sequence). This CDR3 is built from 14 residues. CDR3: CASSDRLATDTQYF.

V gene TRBV12-3 or TRBV12-4 combines with J gene TRBJ2-7; TCRdb picks TRBD2, but there is no DNA to check that call. CDR3 length equals 17 residues. CDR3: CASSLRLSSGRTYEQYF.

The chain links TRBV3-1 to TRBJ2-3; the D call of TRBD1 rests on TCRdb alone, since no DNA is present to check it. This CDR3 comprises 14 residues. The germline V gene has CDR1 LGHDT and CDR2 YNNKEL (reference sequence). The CDR3 loop is CASSRDISADTQYF.

CDR3 protein: CASSLTYNEQFF. J is TRBJ2-1 and V is TRBV7-2. The CDR3 has 12 residues. In germline, CDR1 is SGHTA, CDR2 FQGNSA.

V gene TRBV6-2 or TRBV6-3 combines with J gene TRBJ2-1; TCRdb picks TRBD2, but there is no DNA to check that call. The germline V gene encodes CDR1 MNHEY and CDR2 SVGEGT. The CDR3 is 16 amino acids. The CDR3 is CASSLLAVGSYNEQFF.

The chain uses TRBV12-3 or TRBV12-4 and TRBJ2-3; the D call of TRBD1 rests on TCRdb alone, since no DNA is present to check it. This CDR3 is built from 14 residues. The CDR3 reads CASSHSIRGRWEYF.

The chain joins TRBV12-3 or TRBV12-4 to TRBJ2-3. This CDR3 has 17 residues. This CDR3 is CASSLGLARRRTDTQYF.